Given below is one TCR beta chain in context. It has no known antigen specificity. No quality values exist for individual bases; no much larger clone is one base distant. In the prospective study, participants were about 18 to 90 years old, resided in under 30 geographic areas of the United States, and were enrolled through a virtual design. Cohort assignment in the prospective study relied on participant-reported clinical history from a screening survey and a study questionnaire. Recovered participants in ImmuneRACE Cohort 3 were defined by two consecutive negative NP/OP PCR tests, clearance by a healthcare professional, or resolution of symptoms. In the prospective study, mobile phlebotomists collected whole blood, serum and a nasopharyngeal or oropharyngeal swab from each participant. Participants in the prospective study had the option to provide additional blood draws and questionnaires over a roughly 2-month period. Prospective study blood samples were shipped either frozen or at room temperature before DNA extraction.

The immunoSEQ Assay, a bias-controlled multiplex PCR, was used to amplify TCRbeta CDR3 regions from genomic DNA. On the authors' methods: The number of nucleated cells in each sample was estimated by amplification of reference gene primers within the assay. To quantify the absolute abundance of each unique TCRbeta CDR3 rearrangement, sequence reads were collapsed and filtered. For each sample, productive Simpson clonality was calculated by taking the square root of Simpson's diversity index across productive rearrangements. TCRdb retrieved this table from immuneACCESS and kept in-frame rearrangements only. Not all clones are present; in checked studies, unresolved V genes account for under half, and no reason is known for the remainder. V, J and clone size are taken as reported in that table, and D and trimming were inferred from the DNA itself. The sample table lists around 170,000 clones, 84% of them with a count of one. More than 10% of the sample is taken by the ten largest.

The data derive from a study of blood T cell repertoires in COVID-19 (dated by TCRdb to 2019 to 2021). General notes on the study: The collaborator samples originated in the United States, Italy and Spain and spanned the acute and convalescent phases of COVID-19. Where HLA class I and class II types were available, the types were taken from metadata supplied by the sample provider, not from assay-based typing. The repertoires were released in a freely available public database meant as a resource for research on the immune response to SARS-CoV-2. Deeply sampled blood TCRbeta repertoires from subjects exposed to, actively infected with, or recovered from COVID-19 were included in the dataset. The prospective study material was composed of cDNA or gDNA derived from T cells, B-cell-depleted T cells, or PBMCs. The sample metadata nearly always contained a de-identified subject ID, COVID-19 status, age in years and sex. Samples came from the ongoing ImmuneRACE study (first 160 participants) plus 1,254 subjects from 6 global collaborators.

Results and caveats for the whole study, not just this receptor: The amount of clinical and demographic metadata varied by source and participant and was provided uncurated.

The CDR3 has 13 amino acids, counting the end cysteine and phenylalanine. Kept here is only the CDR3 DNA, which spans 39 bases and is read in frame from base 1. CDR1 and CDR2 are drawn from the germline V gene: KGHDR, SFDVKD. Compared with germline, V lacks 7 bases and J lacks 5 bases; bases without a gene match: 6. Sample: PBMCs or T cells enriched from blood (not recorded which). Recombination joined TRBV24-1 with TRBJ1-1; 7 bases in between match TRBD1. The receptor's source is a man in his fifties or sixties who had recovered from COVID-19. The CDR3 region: CATRVNRGTEAFF. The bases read TGTGCCACCAGGGTCAACAGGGGAACTGAAGCTTTCTTT.